A single sample gave rise to the 10 T cell receptor beta chains below, sequenced in a study of graft-versus-host responses after intestinal transplantation (dated by TCRdb to the early 2020s). Library preparation employed the immunoSEQ multiplex PCR assay. As stored in TCRdb, this immuneACCESS dataset retains in-frame rearrangements with V and J assigned. A fraction of the clones does not appear; measured against another copy, unresolved V genes explain less than half of the discrepancy, and the remainder lacks a known reason. The sample table contains 80,000 or so clones; only one count was recorded for 92% of them. The ten largest clones represent roughly 0.7% of the sample. Source: PBMCs, taken 98 days after intestinal transplantation. The receptor source for this set is a human patient who received an intestinal transplant, so some T cells may come from the graft donor.

The chain links TRBV6-4 to TRBJ1-1; no clear D gene. Trimming cost V 5 bases and J 3 bases, with 10 bases left between them. CDR1 and CDR2 (germline): MRHNA, SNTAGT. The CDR3 extends over 13 amino acids. CDR3 DNA: TGTGCCAGCAGTCTGGACGGTTACACTGAAGCTTTCTTT. This gives the protein CASSLDGYTEAFF.

The V gene is TRBV2, the J gene TRBJ2-6; D call uncertain. Looked up from germline, CDR1 is SNHLY and CDR2 is FYNNEI. V lost 3 bases to trimming and J lost 0 bases, with 18 bases between them. The CDR3 is 19 residues long. CDR3 in DNA: TGTGCCAGCAGTGAGAGGTCAAGGACCCTTAGCTCTGGGGCCAACGTCCTGACTTTC. It translates to CASSERSRTLSSGANVLTF.

The genes are TRBV6-5 and TRBJ2-1, with TRBD2 matching over 8 bases. V lost 0 bases and J lost 12; bases outside the gene matches: 10. Germline CDR1 MNHEY, CDR2 SVGAGI. CDR3 size: 15 residues. The CDR3 is CASSYSRTSHQPQFF. The CDR3 DNA is TGTGCCAGCAGTTACTCCCGGACTAGCCACCAGCCGCAGTTCTTC.

CDR3 sequence: CASSAGLGYEQYF. CDR3 bases: TGTGCCAGCAGTGCGGGACTGGGATACGAGCAGTACTTC. The chain employs TRBV6-4 and TRBJ2-7; tentative D call: TRBD2 (6 bases). Germline CDR1 reads MRHNA; CDR2 reads SNTAGT. CDR3 size: 13 residues. Between the trimmed V and J ends, which lost 4 bases and 4 bases, there was a span of 11 bases.

The chain carries TRBV7-2 and TRBJ2-1, with D possibly matching TRBD2 (7 bases). Germline CDR1 SGHTA, CDR2 FQGNSA. The V and J ends lost 9 bases and 6 bases respectively, with 24 bases between them. CDR3 size: 16 residues. The CDR3 coding sequence is TGTGCCAGTACCATTAGGGGGGGGACATACTCCAATGAGCAGTTCTTC. Encoded protein: CASTIRGGTYSNEQFF.

The chain joins TRBV5-1 to TRBJ1-4, with D maybe TRBD1 (6 bases). Deletions cut 7 bases from V and 2 bases from J, with 18 bases between. Germline lookup yields CDR1 SGHRS and CDR2 YFSETQ. The CDR3 has 16 amino acids. The CDR3 sequence: CASAPRGTVTNEKLFF. The CDR3 nucleotides are TGCGCCAGCGCCCCCAGGGGCACGGTCACTAATGAAAAACTGTTTTTT.

The chain has TRBV7-6 and TRBJ2-5, with 11 bases identical to TRBD2. CDR3 length: 16 residues. Trimming took 2 bases from V and 5 from J; bases not matched to a gene: 7. The germline V gene has CDR1 SGHVS and CDR2 FNYEAQ. The CDR3 sequence is CASSLTSGRGGETQYF. CDR3 sequence (DNA): TGTGCCAGCAGCTTAACTAGCGGGAGAGGAGGGGAGACCCAGTACTTC.

This clone was counted once. V is TRBV7-2 and J is TRBJ2-7; 9 bases line up with TRBD1. CDR3 length: 14 residues. Germline V gene data show CDR1 as SGHTA and CDR2 as FQGNSA. Unmatched junction bases numbered 5, after V lost 4 bases and J lost 4 bases. The CDR3 loop reads CASSSNGQGYEQYF. The CDR3 nucleotides are TGTGCCAGCAGCTCCAACGGACAGGGGTACGAGCAGTACTTC.

V gene TRBV6-5 combines with J gene TRBJ2-7; D is uncertain. From germline, CDR1 is MNHEY and CDR2 SVGAGI. The CDR3 runs 12 residues. V lost 3 bases and J 9 bases, leaving 12 bases between the germline ends. CDR3 DNA sequence: TGTGCCAGCAGTTATGCTGGGCGAGGGCAGTACTTC. Translation gives CASSYAGRGQYF.

The chain carries TRBV9 and TRBJ1-1; 8 nucleotides match TRBD1. The CDR3 sequence is 12 residues long. Trimming took 2 bases from V and 11 from J; bases not matched to a gene: 5. CDR1 SGDLS and CDR2 YYNGEE come from the germline V gene. CDR3 nucleotide sequence: TGTGCCAGCAGCGTCGGACAGGGTAGCGCTTTCTTT. It encodes CASSVGQGSAFF.